The clone carrying this T cell receptor (beta chain) has a single count. The data were obtained in a study of blood T cell repertoires in COVID-19. In the study overall: Samples of COVID-19 (acute and convalescent) were obtained from the United States, Italy and Spain. In each case, the material was cDNA or gDNA derived from T cells, B-cell-depleted T cells, or PBMCs.

In the original processing: Estimation of nucleated cell counts was performed using reference gene primer amplification. The assay was immunoSEQ multiplex PCR, and TCRdb's table has in-frame clones only and misses some. V and J calls and clone size follow that table, whereas D and trimming were derived from the DNA. The table includes 290,000 or so clones, 75% to 85% detected once. This CDR3 is 15 amino acids long. In germline, CDR1 is SGHTA, CDR2 FQGTGA. The junction had 7 bases not matched to a gene; V was cut back by 5 bases and J by 8 bases. The TCR originated in a man aged 50 to 59 with active or convalescent COVID-19. The sequenced sample consisted of peripheral blood. This chain uses TRBV7-3 with TRBJ1-4; 11 bases are a match to TRBD1. The chain's CDR3 is CASSRGQGANEKLFF. The CDR3 region has the DNA TGTGCCAGCAGCCGAGGACAGGGGGCAAACGAAAAACTGTTTTTT.